This T cell receptor beta chain came from a study of T cells after yellow fever vaccination. TCRdb passed the 5' RACE reads through MiXCR, listing each CDR3 protein once. The sample consists of 110,000 to 150,000 distinct CDR3 sequences, about 6.9% of them appearing once. Regarding the study as a whole: On re-exposure, the response was weaker but peaked faster, at day 5 versus 15.

A few counts support this clonotype. No antigen is known for it. This CDR3 is 14 amino acids long. Trimming removed 2 bases from V and 6 bases from J, with 11 bases in between. The V gene's germline CDR1 is MNHNS and CDR2 SASEGT. Sequencing used CD4+ T cells sorted from PBMCs, obtained 10 days after the yellow fever booster vaccination. This clonotype was sampled from a man aged 25 to 40 who received the YFV17D yellow fever vaccine. This sequence joins TRBV6-1 and TRBJ2-4, with D perhaps TRBD1 or TRBD2 (5 bases each). The DNA for the CDR3 is TGTGCCAGCAGTGAAATTGGGACCAGAAACATTCAGTACTTC. Translating it yields CASSEIGTRNIQYF.